One and the same sample provided the 28 T cell receptor beta chains below, sequenced in a study of T cells in Graves' hyperthyroidism and ophthalmopathy. Amplified TCR beta CDR3 regions derived from RNA transcripts. Carried out on the TCR CDR3, a first-round RT-PCR used the HTBI primer set. TCRdb called the multiplex PCR reads again in MiXCR, with one record for every CDR3 protein. This sample has 370,000 or so distinct CDR3 sequences, with 25% found just once. The sample taken for sequencing was blood. The origin of the receptors is a man in his fifties with Graves' hyperthyroidism.

The chain joins TRBV6-1 to TRBJ1-2; perhaps TRBD1 as D (5 bases). The CDR3 has 14 amino acids. The germline gives CDR1 MNHNS, CDR2 SASEGT. Trimming shortened V by 2 bases and J by 0 bases, and 7 bases separated the two germline ends. The CDR3 DNA follows: TGTGCCAGCAGTGAACGGGGGGCTAACTATGGCTACACCTTC. Protein product: CASSERGANYGYTF.

This clonotype was seen a handful of times. The gene calls are TRBV20-1 and TRBJ1-1; 7 bases agree with TRBD1. The CDR3 has 13 residues. Germline CDR1 and CDR2: DFQATT and SNEGSKA (reference sequence). V shed 5 bases and J 1 base; nucleotides not matched to a gene: 4. DNA for the CDR3: TGCAGTGCTCCCCACAGGGGGAACACTGAAGCTTTCTTT. Translation: CSAPHRGNTEAFF.

As regards this clonotype: The junction departs from the called germline gene at one end, perhaps through a read error. The chain combines TRBV3-1 with TRBJ1-2; tentative D call: TRBD1 (6 bases). CDR3 length equals 18 residues. The germline V gene has CDR1 LGHDT and CDR2 YNNKEL (reference sequence). The CDR3 is CASSQDSPWLQGSYVYTF. CDR3 bases: TGTGCCAGCAGCCAAGACTCCCCCTGGTTGCAGGGGAGTTATGTCTACACCTTC.

J is TRBJ2-1 and V is TRBV20-1, with 9 bases identical to TRBD2. The CDR3 sequence is 17 residues long. The germline CDR1 and CDR2 sequences are DFQATT and SNEGSKA (reference sequence). V was clipped by 0 bases and J by 7 bases; unmatched bases: 13. CDR3 protein: CSARDQRGKAGGNEQFF. DNA of the CDR3: TGCAGTGCTAGAGATCAGCGAGGGAAAGCGGGAGGAAATGAGCAGTTCTTC.

This clonotype was counted a single time. This chain links TRBV7-2 with TRBJ2-1, with 8 bases fitting TRBD2. CDR1 is SGHTA and CDR2 is FQGNSA in the germline V gene. This CDR3 contains 16 residues. The junction had 18 bases not matched to a gene; V was cut back by 5 bases and J by 12 bases. CDR3 sequence reads: CASSQDPLAGRGAQFF. CDR3 in DNA: TGTGCCAGCAGCCAAGATCCATTAGCGGGAAGGGGGGCGCAGTTCTTC.

This clonotype was found many times. The chain employs TRBV3-1 and TRBJ2-7, with 10 bases identical to TRBD1. V shed 2 bases and J 4 bases; nucleotides not matched to a gene: 5. Looked up from germline, CDR1 is LGHDT and CDR2 is YNNKEL (reference sequence). The CDR3 totals 15 residues. The CDR3 protein is CASSQWDRGKYEQYF. CDR3 DNA sequence: TGTGCCAGCAGCCAATGGGACAGGGGTAAATACGAGCAGTACTTC.

In its sample, this clonotype was seen a few times. The chain recombines TRBV2 with TRBJ1-1; no definite D call. The germline CDR1 and CDR2 sequences are SNHLY and FYNNEI. The germline V and J ends were trimmed by 3 bases and 5 bases, with 10 bases remaining between them. The CDR3 sequence is 13 residues long. CDR3 sequence reads: CASSDVGGTEAFF. The CDR3 bases are TGTGCCAGCAGTGATGTGGGAGGGACTGAAGCTTTCTTT. The whole variable domain, remainder taken from reference TRBV2 and TRBJ1-1, is EPEVTQTPSHQVTQMGQEVILRCVPISNHLYFYWYRQILGQKVEFLVSFYNNEISEKSEIFDDQFSVERPDGSNFTLKIRSTKLEDSAMYFCASSDVGGTEAFFGQGTRLTVV.

This clonotype was seen ten or more times. This chain uses TRBV29-1 with TRBJ2-1, with 16 bases lining up with TRBD2. Germline V gene sequence: CDR1 SQVTM, CDR2 ANQGSEA. The trim removed 3 bases at V and 1 base at J, leaving 12 bases unmatched. The CDR3 is made up of 20 amino acids. CDR3 sequence (DNA): TGCAGCGTTGATAGGGGGACTAGCGGGAGGGGGGGGTGGTCCTACAATGAGCAGTTCTTC. Translating it yields CSVDRGTSGRGGWSYNEQFF.

This clonotype was observed a few times. The chain has TRBV12-3 or TRBV12-4 and TRBJ2-3; D may be TRBD1 (6 bases). This CDR3 is built from 14 residues. The V end lost 3 bases, the J end lost 3 bases, and 10 bases lay between the germline ends. Here the CDR3 reads CASSFRQGTDTQYF. CDR3 DNA: TGTGCCAGCAGTTTCCGGCAGGGGACAGATACGCAGTATTTT.

The chain joins TRBV20-1 to TRBJ1-2; weak D call: TRBD1 (5 bases). Between the trimmed V and J ends, which lost 5 bases and 8 bases, there was a span of 18 bases. Looked up from germline, CDR1 is DFQATT and CDR2 is SNEGSKA (reference sequence). The CDR3 spans 13 residues. DNA for the CDR3: TGCAGTGCTTTTATCGGAGGGGCCAGAGGCTACACCTTC. It translates to CSAFIGGARGYTF.

The rearrangement links TRBV28 to TRBJ1-1; D call uncertain. V was trimmed by 5 bases and J by 5 bases, leaving 9 bases between them. This CDR3 spans 12 amino acids. Germline assignment: CDR1 MDHEN and CDR2 SYDVKM. The CDR3 loop is CASSPDGTEAFF. The CDR3, as DNA: TGTGCCAGCAGTCCCGACGGGACTGAAGCTTTCTTT.

The chain joins TRBV4-3 to TRBJ2-7, with 7 bases aligning to TRBD1. Germline trimming cut 0 bases from V and 5 bases from J; bases unmatched to any gene: 4. The length of the CDR3 is 14 residues. Germline CDR1 and CDR2: LGHNA and YSLEER. The CDR3 region is CASSQEGRGNEQYF. CDR3 bases: TGCGCCAGCAGCCAAGAGGGCAGGGGGAACGAGCAGTACTTC.

The J gene is TRBJ1-2, the V gene TRBV2; D is ambiguous. Germline lookup yields CDR1 SNHLY and CDR2 FYNNEI. V lost 6 bases and J 7 bases, leaving 15 bases between the germline ends. The CDR3 is 13 amino acids. The CDR3 nucleotides read TGTGCCAGCAGATCTCCAGAGCCAAGTGGCTACACCTTC. It yields the protein CASRSPEPSGYTF.

This clonotype was detected ten times or more. The CDR3 coding sequence is TGTGCCACCAGCAGAGATCGAGTAGTAAGAGGAGAGACCCAGTACTTC. This codes for CATSRDRVVRGETQYF. V and J are TRBV15 and TRBJ2-5, with D uncertain. Germline CDR1 is LNHNV and CDR2 is YYDKDF (reference sequence). The length of the CDR3 is 16 residues. Between the trimmed V and J ends, which lost 0 bases and 4 bases, there was a span of 15 bases.

This clonotype came up many times. The rearrangement joins TRBV7-2 to TRBJ2-7; D not resolved. Germline V gene data show CDR1 as SGHTA and CDR2 as FQGNSA. The ends were cut back, 6 bases at V and 3 bases at J, with 9 bases in the middle. This CDR3 has 12 amino acids. The CDR3: CASSRPGYEQYF. CDR3 nucleotides: TGTGCCAGCAGTCGACCGGGCTACGAGCAGTACTTC.

This clonotype was recorded only once. V usage is TRBV5-6 and J usage is TRBJ1-6, with 7 positions matching TRBD1. This CDR3 has 14 residues. The germline V gene encodes CDR1 SGHDT and CDR2 YYEEEE. The junction had 6 bases not matched to a gene; V was cut back by 5 bases and J by 7 bases. CDR3 in DNA: TGTGCCAGCAGAAGGGGGCAGAGGAATTCACCCCTCCACTTT. It codes for CASRRGQRNSPLHF. The full variable domain, with the rest looked up from reference TRBV5-6 and TRBJ1-6, is DAGVTQSPTHLIKTRGQQVTLRCSPKSGHDTVSWYQQALGQGPQFIFQYYEEEERQRGNFPDRFSGHQFPNYSSELNVNALLLGDSALYLCASRRGQRNSPLHFGNGTRLTVT.

The V call is TRBV6-1, the J call TRBJ1-1; D may be TRBD1 (6 bases). The ends were cut back, 3 bases at V and 7 bases at J, with 12 bases in the middle. Per germline, CDR1 MNHNS and CDR2 SASEGT. The length of the CDR3 is 13 residues. DNA for the CDR3: TGTGCCAGCAGTGATTTAGGGGGTGGTGAAGCTTTCTTT. Residues: CASSDLGGGEAFF.

The sample holds many counts of this clonotype. The J gene is TRBJ2-5, the V gene TRBV11-2, with 11 bases fitting TRBD2. The germline V gene encodes CDR1 SGHAT and CDR2 FQNNGV. J lost 5 bases, V lost 0 bases, and 5 bases had no gene match. The CDR3 contains 16 residues. As DNA, the CDR3 is TGTGCCAGCAGCTTAGACCGCACTAGCGGGAGTGAGACCCAGTACTTC. The encoded protein is CASSLDRTSGSETQYF. Looking up the rest from reference TRBV11-2 and TRBJ2-5 gives the full variable domain: EAGVAQSPRYKIIEKRQSVAFWCNPISGHATLYWYQQILGQGPKLLIQFQNNGVVDDSQLPKDRFSAERLKGVDSTLKIQPAKLEDSAVYLCASSLDRTSGSETQYFGPGTRLLVL.

This CDR3 reads CATSSSFNTGFSGYTF. CDR3 in DNA: TGTGCCACCAGCAGCTCCTTTAACACAGGGTTTTCTGGCTACACCTTC. This chain joins TRBV15 and TRBJ1-2; D is perhaps TRBD1 (6 bases). Germline V lookup: CDR1 LNHNV, CDR2 YYDKDF (reference sequence). The CDR3 is made up of 16 amino acids. With 3 bases removed from V and 7 bases from J, the gap between germline ends came to 21 bases.

In its sample, this clonotype was seen many times. The chain employs TRBV7-8 and TRBJ2-1; 9 bases agree with TRBD1. The CDR3 runs to 15 residues. V shed 5 bases and J 6 bases; nucleotides not matched to a gene: 8. Germline loops: CDR1 SGHVS, CDR2 FQNEAQ. The CDR3 region is CASSRGQGLGNEQFF. In DNA, the CDR3 is TGTGCCAGCAGCCGGGGACAGGGTCTCGGCAATGAGCAGTTCTTC.

This clonotype has just a few counts. This sequence joins TRBV20-1 and TRBJ2-3; 14 nucleotides agree with TRBD2. CDR1 and CDR2 (germline): DFQATT, SNEGSKA (reference sequence). The V segment lost 2 bases and the J segment 3 bases; nucleotides outside the gene matches: 7. The CDR3 contains 17 residues. The CDR3 DNA sequence: TGCAGTGCTAGATTTCCGGGACTAGCGGGAGTAACAGATACGCAGTATTTT. Amino acid sequence: CSARFPGLAGVTDTQYF.

This clonotype came up a few times. The chain uses TRBV5-1 and TRBJ1-4; D unresolved. The germline CDR1 and CDR2 sequences are SGHRS and YFSETQ. Trimming took off 0 bases at V and 1 base at J, with 10 bases between the two ends. This CDR3 is built from 16 residues. DNA for the CDR3: TGCGCCAGCAGCTTGGGACGATTTGGAACTAATGAAAAACTGTTTTTT. Amino acid sequence: CASSLGRFGTNEKLFF.

In this sample, this clonotype turned up many times. The chain carries TRBV7-2 and TRBJ2-3; possible D gene TRBD2, 5 bases. The V and J ends lost 3 bases and 6 bases respectively, with 10 bases between them. CDR1 and CDR2 from the germline V gene are SGHTA and FQGNSA. CDR3 length equals 13 residues. CDR3 sequence reads: CASSFQSGDTQYF. DNA of the CDR3: TGTGCCAGCAGCTTCCAGTCGGGGGATACGCAGTATTTT. The full variable domain, with the rest looked up from reference TRBV7-2 and TRBJ2-3, is GAGVSQSPSNKVTEKGKDVELRCDPISGHTALYWYRQSLGQGLEFLIYFQGNSAPDKSGLPSDRFSAERTGGSVSTLTIQRTQQEDSAVYLCASSFQSGDTQYFGPGTRLTVL.

This clonotype was observed a handful of times. The rearrangement uses TRBV12-3 or TRBV12-4 and TRBJ2-3, with TRBD2 matching over 11 bases. V gave up 5 bases and J gave up 2 bases; unmatched junction bases: 9. The CDR3 contains 17 residues. In DNA form, the CDR3 reads TGTGCCAGCAGTAGGTCGACTAGCGGGACCTACACAGATACGCAGTATTTT. This codes for CASSRSTSGTYTDTQYF.

The chain links TRBV2 to TRBJ1-1; D call uncertain. From germline, CDR1 is SNHLY and CDR2 FYNNEI. The CDR3 totals 12 residues. With 5 bases removed from V and 6 bases from J, the gap between germline ends came to 10 bases. CDR3 DNA: TGTGCCAGCAGTACTCGGGGATCTGAAGCTTTCTTT. Its protein product is CASSTRGSEAFF.

This chain uses TRBV11-2 with TRBJ1-1; unclear D gene. The V and J ends lost 5 bases and 3 bases respectively, with 10 bases between them. The CDR3 is made up of 13 amino acids. Looked up from germline, CDR1 is SGHAT and CDR2 is FQNNGV. CDR3 in DNA: TGTGCCAGCAGCCCGGCGGGCTACACTGAAGCTTTCTTT. This translates into CASSPAGYTEAFF.

The J gene is TRBJ2-3, the V gene TRBV24-1; D not resolved. Germline V gene data show CDR1 as KGHDR and CDR2 as SFDVKD. The CDR3 totals 17 residues. V lost 0 bases, J lost 0 bases, and 12 bases lay in between. The CDR3 loop reads CATSDLTAASSTDTQYF. In DNA form, the CDR3 reads TGTGCCACCAGTGATTTGACTGCGGCCTCTAGCACAGATACGCAGTATTTT.

This chain links TRBV6-2 or TRBV6-3 with TRBJ2-1; no reliable D call. Trimming took off 7 bases at V and 10 bases at J, with 17 bases between the two ends. The CDR3 is 13 amino acids. The germline CDR1 and CDR2 sequences are MNHEY and SVGEGT. The CDR3 reads CASNLRRATEQFF. DNA for the CDR3: TGTGCCAGCAATTTACGTAGGGCGACAGAGCAGTTCTTC.